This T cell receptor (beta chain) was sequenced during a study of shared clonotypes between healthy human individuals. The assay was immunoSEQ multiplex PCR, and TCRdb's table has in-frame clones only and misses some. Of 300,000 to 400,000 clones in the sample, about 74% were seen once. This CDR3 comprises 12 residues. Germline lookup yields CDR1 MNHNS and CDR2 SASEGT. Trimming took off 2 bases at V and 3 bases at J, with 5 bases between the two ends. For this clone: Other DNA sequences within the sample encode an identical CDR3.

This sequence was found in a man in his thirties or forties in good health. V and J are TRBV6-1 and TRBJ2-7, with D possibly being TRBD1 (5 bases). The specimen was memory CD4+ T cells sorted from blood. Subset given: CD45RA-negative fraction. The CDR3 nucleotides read TGTGCCAGCAGTGAAACAGGCTACGAGCAGTACTTC. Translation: CASSETGYEQYF.